This TCR beta chain appears in the sequencing data of a study of blood T cell repertoires in COVID-19. This clone has just one count. The CDR3 spans 12 residues. V dropped 8 bases and J dropped 7 bases, with 9 bases sitting between them. Germline CDR1 reads LGHDT; CDR2 reads YNNKEL (reference sequence). In the original analysis: Estimated nucleated cell counts came from reference gene primer amplification. The repertoire was sequenced with immunoSEQ multiplex PCR; TCRdb's copy has only in-frame clones and lacks some. D and trimming were read from the DNA, whereas the V and J calls and clone size are those reported in that table. The sample lists about 480,000 clones, 80% to 90% occurring once.

Input material: peripheral blood. The V gene is TRBV3-1 (or the pseudogene TRBV3-2), the J gene TRBJ1-6; D gene ambiguous. This TCR came from a man between 18 and 35 years old with COVID-19, enrolled during active disease. The CDR3 nucleotides read TGTGCCAGCGGGCTACTGAATTCACCCCTCCACTTT. Translating gives CASGLLNSPLHF.